This T cell receptor beta chain was observed in a study of shared clonotypes between healthy human individuals. The wider study: The study used three CD4 naive, three CD4 memory, two CD8 naive and one CD8 memory plate per donor. General study points: Naive CD4 clonotypes overlapped across a few donors at around 5%.

This table comes from immunoSEQ multiplex PCR, and its TCRdb copy is limited to in-frame clones, with some not included. Seen here are about 1.5 million clones, 95% to 99% observed once, and the top ten hold about 0.42%. Germline CDR1 reads WSHSY; CDR2 reads SAAADI. The CDR3 has 13 amino acids. Trimming cost V 8 bases and J 2 bases; bases outside gene matches: 4. Worth noting for this clone: No antigen is known for it.

The specimen sequenced was naive CD4+ T cells sorted from blood. Documented subset: CD45RA+ positively selected. The clonotype comes from a young man in good health. The rearrangement joins TRBV10-2 to TRBJ2-7; 9 bases match TRBD2. Written as DNA, the CDR3 is TGCGCCAGCGGGGGACTAGCTGCCTACGAGCAGTACTTC. Its translation: CASGGLAAYEQYF.